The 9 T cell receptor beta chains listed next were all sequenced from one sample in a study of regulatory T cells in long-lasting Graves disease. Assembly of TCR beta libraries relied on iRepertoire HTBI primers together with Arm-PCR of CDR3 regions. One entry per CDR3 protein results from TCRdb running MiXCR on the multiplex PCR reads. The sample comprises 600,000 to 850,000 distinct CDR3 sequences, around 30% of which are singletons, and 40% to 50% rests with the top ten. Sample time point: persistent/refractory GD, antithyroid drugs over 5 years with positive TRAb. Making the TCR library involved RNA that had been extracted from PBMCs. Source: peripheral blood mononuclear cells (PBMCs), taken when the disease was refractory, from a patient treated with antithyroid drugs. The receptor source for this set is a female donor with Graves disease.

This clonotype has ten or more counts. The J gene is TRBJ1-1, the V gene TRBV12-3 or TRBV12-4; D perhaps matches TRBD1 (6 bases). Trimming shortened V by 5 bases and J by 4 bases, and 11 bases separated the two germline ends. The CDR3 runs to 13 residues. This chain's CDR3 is CASSHTGSTEAFF. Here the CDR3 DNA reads TGTGCCAGCAGTCATACAGGGAGCACTGAAGCTTTCTTT.

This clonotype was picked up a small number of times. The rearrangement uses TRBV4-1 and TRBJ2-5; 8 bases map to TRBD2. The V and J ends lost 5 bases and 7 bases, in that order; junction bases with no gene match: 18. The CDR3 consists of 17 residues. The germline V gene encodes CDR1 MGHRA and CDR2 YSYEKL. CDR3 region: CASSSRLLAEYLGTQYF. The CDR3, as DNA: TGCGCCAGCAGCAGCCGTTTACTAGCGGAATACTTGGGGACCCAGTACTTC.

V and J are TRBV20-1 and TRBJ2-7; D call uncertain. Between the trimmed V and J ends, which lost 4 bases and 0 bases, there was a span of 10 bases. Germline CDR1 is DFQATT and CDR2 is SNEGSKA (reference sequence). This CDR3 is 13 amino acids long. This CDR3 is CSAKNRISYEQYF. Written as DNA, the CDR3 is TGCAGTGCTAAGAATAGGATCTCCTACGAGCAGTACTTC.

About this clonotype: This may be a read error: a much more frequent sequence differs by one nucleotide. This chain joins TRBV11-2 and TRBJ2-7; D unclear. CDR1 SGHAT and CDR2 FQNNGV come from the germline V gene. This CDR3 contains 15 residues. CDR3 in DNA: TGTGCCAGCAGCTCCGGGTCTTTAGCAGGATACGGGCAGTACTTC. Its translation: CASSSGSLAGYGQYF.

The CDR3 coding sequence is TGTGCCAGCAGTCCCGCGGGCAGCGCCTACGAGCAGTACTTC. Translation: CASSPAGSAYEQYF. The rearrangement joins TRBV6-1 to TRBJ2-7, with D tentatively TRBD2 (5 bases). Germline-derived CDR1 and CDR2 are MNHNS and SASEGT. The CDR3 is 14 amino acids. V lost 5 bases and J lost 2, with 13 bases in between.

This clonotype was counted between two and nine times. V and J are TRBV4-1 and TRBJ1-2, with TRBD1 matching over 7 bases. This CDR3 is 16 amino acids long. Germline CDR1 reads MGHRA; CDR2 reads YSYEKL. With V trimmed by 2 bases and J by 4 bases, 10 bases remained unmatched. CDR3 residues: CASSQPASQGGYGYTF. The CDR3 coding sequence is TGCGCCAGCAGCCAACCGGCCTCTCAGGGGGGCTATGGCTACACCTTC.

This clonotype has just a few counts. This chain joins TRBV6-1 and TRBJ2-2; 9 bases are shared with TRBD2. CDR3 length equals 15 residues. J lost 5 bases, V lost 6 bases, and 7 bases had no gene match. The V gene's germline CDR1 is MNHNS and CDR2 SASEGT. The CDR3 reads CASSFSGSWTGELFF. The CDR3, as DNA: TGTGCCAGCAGCTTTAGCGGGAGCTGGACCGGGGAGCTGTTTTTT.

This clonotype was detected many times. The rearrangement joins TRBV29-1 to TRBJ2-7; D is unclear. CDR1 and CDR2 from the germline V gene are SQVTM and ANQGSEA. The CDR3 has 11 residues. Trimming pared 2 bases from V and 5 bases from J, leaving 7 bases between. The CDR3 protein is CSVESQDEQYF. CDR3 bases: TGCAGCGTTGAATCGCAGGACGAGCAGTACTTC.

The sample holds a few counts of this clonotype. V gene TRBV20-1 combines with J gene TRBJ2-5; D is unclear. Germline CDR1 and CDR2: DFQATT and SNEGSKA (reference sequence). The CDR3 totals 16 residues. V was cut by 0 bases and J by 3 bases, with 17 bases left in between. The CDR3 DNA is TGCAGTGCTAGAGATCAGTTAAGGCCAACTAAAGAGACCCAGTACTTC. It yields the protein CSARDQLRPTKETQYF.